This TCR beta chain originates from a study of blood T cell repertoires in COVID-19. At the level of the study: COVID-19 samples from acute and convalescent phases originated in the United States, Italy and Spain. PBMCs, B-cell-depleted T cells, or T cells were the source of the cDNA or gDNA that made up the material.

The length of the CDR3 is 15 residues. The germline V and J ends were trimmed by 2 bases and 0 bases, with 9 bases remaining between them. CDR1 is MNHEY and CDR2 is SVGAGI in the germline V gene. In the source study's methods: It was from reference gene primer amplification that nucleated cell counts were estimated. Using immunoSEQ multiplex PCR, the repertoire was profiled, and TCRdb retains in-frame clones only, with some absent. V and J calls plus clone size are reproduced from that table; the DNA served to infer D and trimming. Of fewer than 350,000 clones in the sample, roughly 90% are singletons; the top ten hold roughly 5%.

Sequencing was performed on peripheral blood. The receptor was derived from a man aged 40-49 years with acute or convalescent COVID-19. The genes are TRBV6-5 and TRBJ2-3, with D perhaps matching TRBD2 (6 bases). CDR3 in amino acids: CASSYGDSSTDTQYF. The CDR3 coding sequence is TGTGCCAGCAGTTACGGGGACTCCAGCACAGATACGCAGTATTTT.